Listed below are T cell receptor beta chains from one sample, sequenced in a study of blood T cell repertoires in COVID-19. Assay: immunoSEQ multiplex PCR; the TCRdb copy retains only in-frame clones and omits some. The data hold about 36,000 clones, with roughly 78% observed a single time. The sample consisted of peripheral blood. The receptors were sampled from a man aged 60-69 years with acute or convalescent COVID-19. Each CDR3 is given with its conserved first and last residue. Fields, in order: V gene, J gene, CDR3 length, CDR3 protein.

v_call: TRBV28
j_call: TRBJ1-2
cdr3_length: 14
cdr3_aa: CASSIGTASTGYTF

v_call: TRBV9
j_call: TRBJ2-3
cdr3_length: 15
cdr3_aa: CASSAGLAGTDTQYF

v_call: TRBV5-1
j_call: TRBJ1-5
cdr3_length: 15
cdr3_aa: CASSLLGTTNQPQHF

v_call: TRBV18
j_call: TRBJ1-1
cdr3_length: 15
cdr3_aa: CASSRDLGQGTEAFF

v_call: TRBV3-1/TRBV3-2
j_call: TRBJ1-3
cdr3_length: 14
cdr3_aa: CASSQGLSGNTIYF

v_call: TRBV7-2
j_call: TRBJ1-2
cdr3_length: 13
cdr3_aa: CASSLPQDRGYTF

v_call: TRBV7-2
j_call: TRBJ2-7
cdr3_length: 13
cdr3_aa: CASSLWASYEQYF

v_call: TRBV9
j_call: TRBJ1-4
cdr3_length: 17
cdr3_aa: CASSVWPIQGPNEKLFF

v_call: TRBV28
j_call: TRBJ2-2
cdr3_length: 15
cdr3_aa: CASRLKMANTGELFF

v_call: TRBV6-2/TRBV6-3
j_call: TRBJ2-7
cdr3_length: 16
cdr3_aa: CASSPPSGRSSYEQYF

v_call: TRBV6-2/TRBV6-3
j_call: TRBJ1-5
cdr3_length: 14
cdr3_aa: CASSHPQGGQPQHF

v_call: TRBV6-1
j_call: TRBJ2-3
cdr3_length: 16
cdr3_aa: CASSEQWDRSTDTQYF

v_call: TRBV29-1
j_call: TRBJ2-1
cdr3_length: 16
cdr3_aa: CSVEDPFSSSYNEQFF

v_call: TRBV5-6
j_call: TRBJ2-1
cdr3_length: 17
cdr3_aa: CASSEQTIAGAGNEQFF

v_call: TRBV28
j_call: TRBJ1-5
cdr3_length: 16
cdr3_aa: CASSYGWDRANQPQHF

v_call: TRBV5-4
j_call: TRBJ2-3
cdr3_length: 14
cdr3_aa: CATRQGISTDTQYF

v_call: TRBV7-2
j_call: TRBJ2-2
cdr3_length: 16
cdr3_aa: CASSFGGTGNTGELFF

v_call: TRBV5-4
j_call: TRBJ1-6
cdr3_length: 16
cdr3_aa: CASSSGRQGGDSPLHF

v_call: TRBV11-2
j_call: TRBJ2-5
cdr3_length: 15
cdr3_aa: CASSLSGTPAETQYF

v_call: TRBV11-3
j_call: TRBJ2-5
cdr3_length: 14
cdr3_aa: CASSPPQGLETQYF

v_call: TRBV19
j_call: TRBJ1-5
cdr3_length: 18
cdr3_aa: CASSTTWTGGNSNQPQHF

v_call: TRBV12-3/TRBV12-4
j_call: TRBJ2-1
cdr3_length: 12
cdr3_aa: CASRDKYNEQFF

v_call: TRBV2
j_call: TRBJ1-1
cdr3_length: 14
cdr3_aa: CASKRTGWATEAFF

v_call: TRBV30
j_call: TRBJ2-7
cdr3_length: 11
cdr3_aa: CAWSGLYEQYF

v_call: TRBV6-2/TRBV6-3
j_call: TRBJ2-4
cdr3_length: 20
cdr3_aa: CASSYSFRGAGAPAKNIQYF

v_call: TRBV2
j_call: TRBJ2-5
cdr3_length: 14
cdr3_aa: CATQKTGSGETQYF

v_call: TRBV11-3
j_call: TRBJ2-1
cdr3_length: 14
cdr3_aa: CASIRGMASNEQFF

v_call: TRBV7-8
j_call: TRBJ1-1
cdr3_length: 15
cdr3_aa: CASSLEARGRAEAFF

v_call: TRBV7-2
j_call: TRBJ2-3
cdr3_length: 16
cdr3_aa: CASSIGGTPYTDTQYF

v_call: TRBV11-3
j_call: TRBJ2-7
cdr3_length: 16
cdr3_aa: CASSAVGTSGSYEQYF

v_call: TRBV19
j_call: TRBJ1-2
cdr3_length: 12
cdr3_aa: CASSKDTYGYTF

v_call: TRBV4-2
j_call: TRBJ1-5
cdr3_length: 16
cdr3_aa: CASSQGGGTSNQPQHF

v_call: TRBV25-1
j_call: TRBJ2-7
cdr3_length: 11
cdr3_aa: CAIGAGYEQYF

v_call: TRBV19
j_call: TRBJ2-6
cdr3_length: 17
cdr3_aa: CASSPRTGASGANVLTF

v_call: TRBV6-5
j_call: TRBJ1-4
cdr3_length: 16
cdr3_aa: CASSYSSRDRARKLFF

v_call: TRBV3-1/TRBV3-2
j_call: TRBJ1-4
cdr3_length: 14
cdr3_aa: CASSLRTANEKLFF

v_call: TRBV4-1
j_call: TRBJ2-2
cdr3_length: 15
cdr3_aa: CASSQTGNEAGELFF

v_call: TRBV4-1
j_call: TRBJ1-3
cdr3_length: 19
cdr3_aa: CASSQDGLGSLYPGNTIYF

v_call: TRBV2
j_call: TRBJ2-2
cdr3_length: 16
cdr3_aa: CASSEGQGRRTGELFF

v_call: TRBV6-5
j_call: TRBJ2-5
cdr3_length: 14
cdr3_aa: CASNRDRAMETQYF

v_call: TRBV7-2
j_call: TRBJ2-2
cdr3_length: 13
cdr3_aa: CASSLTAGGELFF

v_call: TRBV11-3
j_call: TRBJ2-1
cdr3_length: 14
cdr3_aa: CASSSSGRDNEQFF

v_call: TRBV29-1
j_call: TRBJ2-7
cdr3_length: 15
cdr3_aa: CSVVPQGGTGYEQYF

v_call: TRBV6-1
j_call: TRBJ2-2
cdr3_length: 16
cdr3_aa: CASSEGLAGISGELFF

v_call: TRBV5-4
j_call: TRBJ1-3
cdr3_length: 14
cdr3_aa: CASNQGGSGNTIYF

v_call: TRBV7-8
j_call: TRBJ2-5
cdr3_length: 11
cdr3_aa: CASILGGTQYF